This T cell receptor (beta chain) originates from a study of CD8 T cells in ankylosing spondylitis. With regard to this clonotype: The antigen remains unidentified.

TCRdb reanalysed the 5' RACE reads using MiXCR and keeps one entry per CDR3 protein. In the table there are some 180,000 distinct CDR3 sequences, roughly 18% of which are singletons. The germline CDR1 and CDR2 sequences are LNHDA and SQIVND (reference sequence). The CDR3 spans 15 residues. V gave up 3 bases and J gave up 4 bases; unmatched junction bases: 3. Study-wide findings and caveats: Matched ankylosing spondylitis synovial fluid reportedly showed significant enrichment of disease-linked clones.

Specimen: blood, either unsorted or a sorted T cell fraction (not recorded which). The sequence derives from a male donor aged 10-35 years with ankylosing spondylitis or in good health (not recorded which). The rearrangement uses TRBV19 and TRBJ2-2; 9 bases map to TRBD2. CDR3 DNA: TGTGCCAGTAGTATGTTAGCGGGAGTCACCGGGGAGCTGTTTTTT. Translating it yields CASSMLAGVTGELFF.